A single sample is the source of the 14 T cell receptor beta chains below, sequenced in a study of blood T cell repertoires in COVID-19. The protocol was immunoSEQ multiplex PCR, while the TCRdb copy is restricted to in-frame clones and leaves out a portion. Seen here are 250,000 or so clones, 80% to 90% observed once, and the top ten hold under 3.5%. Sequenced: peripheral blood. These receptors were taken from a woman in her twenties or thirties with active or convalescent COVID-19.

This clone was counted a few times. The rearrangement links TRBV5-6 to TRBJ2-3; 8 nucleotides line up with TRBD2. The V gene end was trimmed by 3 bases and the J gene end by 9 bases; junction bases not matched to a gene: 9. Germline lookup yields CDR1 SGHDT and CDR2 YYEEEE. This CDR3 region has 14 residues. CDR3 nucleotide sequence: TGTGCCAGCAGCTCCGGACTAGCCCAAGAGACGCAGTATTTT. Translating it yields CASSSGLAQETQYF.

This clone was seen only once. This sequence joins TRBV6-5 and TRBJ1-1, with D possibly TRBD1 on 6 matching bases. Germline V gene lookup returns CDR1 MNHEY and CDR2 SVGAGI. This CDR3 region has 13 residues. V shed 2 bases and J shed 7 bases, with 11 bases lying between them. The CDR3 is CASSYLEDSEAFF. The DNA of the CDR3 is TGTGCCAGCAGTTACCTTGAGGACAGTGAAGCTTTCTTT.

CDR3 bases: TGTGCCTGGACAAGGCCAGGGGCCGAGCAGTACTTC. Translated: CAWTRPGAEQYF. The gene calls are TRBV30 and TRBJ2-7; maybe TRBD1 (6 bases). The V and J ends lost 4 bases and 6 bases respectively, with 13 bases between them. Germline V gene sequence: CDR1 GTSNPN, CDR2 SVGIG (reference sequence). This CDR3 comprises 12 residues.

The chain uses TRBV18 and TRBJ2-5, with TRBD1 identical over 11 bases. The CDR3 is made up of 16 amino acids. Trimming removed 3 bases from V and 7 bases from J; junction bases left unmatched: 10. Germline V gene data show CDR1 as KGHSH and CDR2 as LQKENI. This chain's CDR3 is CASSPGTGGRPGTQYF. The CDR3 nucleotides read TGTGCCAGCTCACCTGGGACAGGGGGACGACCAGGGACCCAGTACTTC.

The chain links TRBV6-4 to TRBJ2-3, with a possible D match to TRBD2 (6 bases). The CDR3 consists of 14 residues. CDR1 is MRHNA, CDR2 SNTAGT, per germline. The V end lost 6 bases, the J end lost 5 bases, and 15 bases lay between the germline ends. In nucleotides, the CDR3 is TGTGCCAGCAGCCGGGGACTCCCTCTAGATACGCAGTATTTT. Translating it yields CASSRGLPLDTQYF.

The rearrangement uses TRBV5-1 and TRBJ1-3; D remains unclear. Germline loops: CDR1 SGHRS, CDR2 YFSETQ. V was clipped by 4 bases and J by 0 bases, with 5 bases between them. The CDR3 totals 13 residues. CDR3 amino acids: CASSEVSGNTIYF. The CDR3 DNA sequence: TGCGCCAGCAGCGAGGTCTCTGGAAACACCATATATTTT.

The rearrangement links TRBV3-1 (or the pseudogene TRBV3-2) to TRBJ2-7; tentatively, D is TRBD2 (7 bases). This CDR3 has 15 residues. V was pared by 1 base and J by 3 bases, with 13 bases between. Germline CDR1 LGHDT, CDR2 YNNKEL (reference sequence). Written as DNA, the CDR3 is TGTGCCAGCAGCCAAGTGCGGCGGGGGCTCTACGAGCAGTACTTC. Protein: CASSQVRRGLYEQYF.

The V and J genes are TRBV9 and TRBJ1-2; 10 bases are shared with TRBD1. CDR3 size: 16 residues. Germline V lookup: CDR1 SGDLS, CDR2 YYNGEE. V lost 5 bases, J lost 0 bases, and 7 bases stayed unmatched. The CDR3: CASRVPGQGPNYGYTF. The DNA of the CDR3 is TGTGCCAGCAGGGTCCCGGGACAGGGGCCTAACTATGGCTACACCTTC.

V gene TRBV7-2 combines with J gene TRBJ2-3; 8 nucleotides line up with TRBD2. CDR1 is SGHTA and CDR2 is FQGNSA in the germline V gene. The ends lost 5 bases at V and 2 bases at J; junction bases unmatched: 9. CDR3 length: 16 amino acids. The CDR3 reads CASSVYSGATTDTQYF. CDR3 nucleotide sequence: TGTGCCAGCAGCGTCTATAGCGGGGCGACCACAGATACGCAGTATTTT.

The V and J genes are TRBV18 and TRBJ2-7; possibly TRBD1 for D (5 bases). This CDR3 is built from 16 residues. The germline V gene encodes CDR1 KGHSH and CDR2 LQKENI. Trimming took 4 bases from V and 6 from J, leaving 22 bases between them. For the CDR3, the DNA is TGTGCCAGCTCACAATTCACGACAGAGGTTTCTGGCGAGCAGTACTTC. Residues: CASSQFTTEVSGEQYF.

This sequence joins TRBV5-1 and TRBJ2-3, with 11 bases matching TRBD1. CDR3 length: 16 residues. Unmatched junction bases numbered 10, after V lost 3 bases and J lost 7 bases. The germline V gene has CDR1 SGHRS and CDR2 YFSETQ. In DNA, the CDR3 is TGCGCCAGCAGCTCCACCCCGGGACAGGGGGGAAATACGCAGTATTTT. Protein sequence: CASSSTPGQGGNTQYF.

This clone was counted once. DNA for the CDR3: TGTGCCAGCAGTAGGGGGGGGCCCAATGAGCAGTTCTTC. Translating gives CASSRGGPNEQFF. The rearrangement joins TRBV6-6 to TRBJ2-1, with D tentatively TRBD2 (7 bases). Germline loops: CDR1 MNHNY, CDR2 SVGAGI (reference sequence). The CDR3 has 13 amino acids. V was pared by 5 bases and J by 6 bases, with 11 bases between.

The gene calls are TRBV4-3 and TRBJ2-1; D might be TRBD2 (5 bases). Germline-derived CDR1 and CDR2 are LGHNA and YSLEER. The CDR3 length is 16 residues. The V end lost 4 bases, the J end lost 8 bases, and 21 bases lay between the germline ends. CDR3: CASSRLLGPGMDEQFF. For the CDR3, the DNA is TGCGCCAGCAGCCGCCTACTAGGGCCGGGGATGGATGAGCAGTTCTTC.

This clone appeared many times. The rearrangement uses TRBV23-1 and TRBJ2-2, with 8 bases fitting TRBD1. TRBV23-1 is an open reading frame whose function is uncertain. V trimming: 1 base; J trimming: 3 bases; junction bases outside the gene matches: 4. The CDR3 is made up of 16 amino acids. CDR3 in DNA: TGCGCCAGCAGTCAATTAACAGGGGGAGACACCGGGGAGCTGTTTTTT. Translation: CASSQLTGGDTGELFF.